A selection of T cell receptor beta chains follows, all from one sample in a study of T cells in Graves' hyperthyroidism and ophthalmopathy. TCRdb reanalysed the multiplex PCR reads using MiXCR and keeps one entry per CDR3 protein. Among around 300,000 distinct CDR3 sequences listed, roughly 22% were seen once. The sequencing input was blood. These receptors were obtained from a young man with Graves' ophthalmopathy. The CDR3 runs from the conserved cysteine through the conserved F or W. A D gene is named only where the DNA matches it firmly. Size is stated for part of the rows, as once, few or many counts, or as a class when the clone is expanded.

j_gene: TRBJ2-6
v_gene: TRBV10-3
d_gene: -
abundance: -
CDR3nt: TGTGCCATCAGTGTGCTCCCGGGACATTTCTCTGGGGCCAACGTCCTGACTTTC
CDR3aa: CAISVLPGHFSGANVLTF

j_gene: TRBJ2-1
v_gene: TRBV7-2
d_gene: TRBD2
abundance: -
CDR3nt: TGTGCCAGCAGCCAGGGAGGGCCCTCCTACAATGAGCAGTTCTTC
CDR3aa: CASSQGGPSYNEQFF

j_gene: TRBJ2-3
v_gene: TRBV7-3
d_gene: TRBD2
abundance: many
CDR3nt: TGTGCCAGCAGATCCCGGGACTACGACACAGATACGCAGTATTTT
CDR3aa: CASRSRDYDTDTQYF

j_gene: TRBJ2-3
v_gene: TRBV7-9
d_gene: -
abundance: few
CDR3nt: TGTGCCAGCAGCCCGAGGAGGCTTAGGAATACGCAGTATTTT
CDR3aa: CASSPRRLRNTQYF

j_gene: TRBJ2-2
v_gene: TRBV5-1
d_gene: TRBD2
abundance: few
CDR3nt: TGCGCCAGCAGCTTAGGACTAGCGGACGGGGAGCTGTTTTTT
CDR3aa: CASSLGLADGELFF

j_gene: TRBJ1-2
v_gene: TRBV12-3/TRBV12-4
d_gene: -
abundance: many
CDR3nt: TGTGCCAGCAGTTCCCAAACAGGGAGGAGTGGCTACACCTTC
CDR3aa: CASSSQTGRSGYTF

j_gene: TRBJ1-5
v_gene: TRBV10-3
d_gene: TRBD1
abundance: -
CDR3nt: TGTGCCATCAGTGAGACAGTCGACAGGGGTCAGCCCCAGCATTTT
CDR3aa: CAISETVDRGQPQHF

j_gene: TRBJ1-1
v_gene: TRBV18
d_gene: -
abundance: many
CDR3nt: TGTGCCAGCTCACTCGGACATGAAGCTTTCTTT
CDR3aa: CASSLGHEAFF

j_gene: TRBJ2-1
v_gene: TRBV28
d_gene: -
abundance: -
CDR3nt: TGTGCCAGCACCTCGACCCGTTGGTCCAACAATGAGCAGTTCTTC
CDR3aa: CASTSTRWSNNEQFF

j_gene: TRBJ1-6
v_gene: TRBV27
d_gene: -
abundance: -
CDR3nt: TGTGCCAGCAGTTTTTCAGGGGACCGTTCACCCCTCCACTTT
CDR3aa: CASSFSGDRSPLHF

j_gene: TRBJ2-3
v_gene: TRBV2
d_gene: -
abundance: many
CDR3nt: TGTGCCAGCAGTGAACAGGAAGATACGCAGTATTTT
CDR3aa: CASSEQEDTQYF

j_gene: TRBJ2-1
v_gene: TRBV6-1
d_gene: -
abundance: few
CDR3nt: TGTGCCAGCGAACAGGAAGTTAAGGCCTCGCGTGAGCAGTTCTTC
CDR3aa: CASEQEVKASREQFF

j_gene: TRBJ1-2
v_gene: TRBV7-8
d_gene: -
abundance: few
CDR3nt: TGTGCCAGCAGCCCCCTAAGGCACTATGGCTACACCTTC
CDR3aa: CASSPLRHYGYTF

j_gene: TRBJ2-3
v_gene: TRBV24-1
d_gene: -
abundance: -
CDR3nt: TGTGCCACCAGTGATCCAACTCAGGGACTCGGAAGAGAAGATACGCAGTATTTT
CDR3aa: CATSDPTQGLGREDTQYF

j_gene: TRBJ1-1
v_gene: TRBV27
d_gene: -
abundance: many
CDR3nt: TGTGCCAGCAGTTTCAGGGCAGTTTTGGGCACCACTGAAGCTTTCTTT
CDR3aa: CASSFRAVLGTTEAFF

j_gene: TRBJ2-1
v_gene: TRBV28
d_gene: -
abundance: -
CDR3nt: TGTGCCAGCAATGCCCAGTTGCATGAGCAGTTCTTC
CDR3aa: CASNAQLHEQFF

j_gene: TRBJ2-3
v_gene: TRBV7-2
d_gene: -
abundance: many
CDR3nt: TGTGCCAGCAGCTTATACAGGACCACAGATACGCAGTATTTT
CDR3aa: CASSLYRTTDTQYF

j_gene: TRBJ1-1
v_gene: TRBV3-1
d_gene: -
abundance: -
CDR3nt: TGTGCCAGCAGTTCCAACGAGGGTTGGACTGAAGCTTTCTTT
CDR3aa: CASSSNEGWTEAFF

j_gene: TRBJ2-1
v_gene: TRBV3-1
d_gene: -
abundance: many
CDR3nt: TGTGCCAGCAGCCAAGGACAAAATGAGCAGTTCTTC
CDR3aa: CASSQGQNEQFF

j_gene: TRBJ2-7
v_gene: TRBV7-2
d_gene: TRBD2
abundance: -
CDR3nt: TGTGCCAGCAGCCAAACTAGCGGGTACGGAGACGAGCAGTACTTC
CDR3aa: CASSQTSGYGDEQYF

j_gene: TRBJ2-2
v_gene: TRBV19
d_gene: -
abundance: few
CDR3nt: TGTGCCAGTAGTATAGAGGGCTCCGGGGAGCTGTTTTTT
CDR3aa: CASSIEGSGELFF

j_gene: TRBJ1-2
v_gene: TRBV28
d_gene: TRBD1
abundance: -
CDR3nt: TGTGCCAGCACACTTCCGGGACAGAACTATGGCTACACCTTC
CDR3aa: CASTLPGQNYGYTF

j_gene: TRBJ1-2
v_gene: TRBV19
d_gene: TRBD1
abundance: -
CDR3nt: TGTGCCAGTAGTATCGGACAGGGGAACTATGGCTACACCTTC
CDR3aa: CASSIGQGNYGYTF

j_gene: TRBJ2-7
v_gene: TRBV27
d_gene: TRBD1
abundance: -
CDR3nt: TGTGCCAGCAGCCCACGAGGGACAGAGAGCTCCTACGAGCAGTACTTC
CDR3aa: CASSPRGTESSYEQYF

j_gene: TRBJ1-1
v_gene: TRBV20-1
d_gene: -
abundance: -
CDR3nt: TGCAGTGCTAGAGATACAGGGAAGGGCACTGAAGCTTTCTTT
CDR3aa: CSARDTGKGTEAFF

j_gene: TRBJ2-2
v_gene: TRBV5-4
d_gene: -
abundance: -
CDR3nt: TGTGCCAGCAGCACACAGGGTACCACCGGGGAGCTGTTTTTT
CDR3aa: CASSTQGTTGELFF

j_gene: TRBJ2-1
v_gene: TRBV5-1
d_gene: TRBD2
abundance: few
CDR3nt: TGCGCCAGCAGCCCTCCGACTAGCGGGCTCAATGAGCAGTTCTTC
CDR3aa: CASSPPTSGLNEQFF

j_gene: TRBJ2-1
v_gene: TRBV20-1
d_gene: TRBD2
abundance: few
CDR3nt: TGCAGTGCTAGAGACCAACTAGCGGGAGGCGATGAGCAGTTCTTC
CDR3aa: CSARDQLAGGDEQFF

j_gene: TRBJ2-1
v_gene: TRBV11-2
d_gene: -
abundance: many
CDR3nt: TGTGCCAGCAGCCCAATCGGACCCTTACTATACAATGAGCAGTTCTTC
CDR3aa: CASSPIGPLLYNEQFF

j_gene: TRBJ2-7
v_gene: TRBV27
d_gene: TRBD1
abundance: -
CDR3nt: TGTGCCAGCAGACTGACAGGGCAATTTTCCTACGAGCAGTACTTC
CDR3aa: CASRLTGQFSYEQYF

j_gene: TRBJ1-1
v_gene: TRBV5-1
d_gene: TRBD1
abundance: few
CDR3nt: TGCGCCAGCAGCGTAAACAGGGGAACTGAAGCTTTCTTT
CDR3aa: CASSVNRGTEAFF

j_gene: TRBJ2-7
v_gene: TRBV30
d_gene: TRBD2
abundance: -
CDR3nt: TGTGCCTGGAGTAAAGCTAGCGGGATCAACCCCTACGAGCAGTACTTC
CDR3aa: CAWSKASGINPYEQYF

j_gene: TRBJ2-3
v_gene: TRBV10-3
d_gene: -
abundance: -
CDR3nt: TGTGCCATCGGGGGCCCAGATACGCAGTATTTT
CDR3aa: CAIGGPDTQYF

j_gene: TRBJ2-7
v_gene: TRBV3-1
d_gene: -
abundance: -
CDR3nt: TGTGCCAGCAGTTTATCGGGGGCGAATACCTACGAGCAGTACTTC
CDR3aa: CASSLSGANTYEQYF

j_gene: TRBJ2-1
v_gene: TRBV30
d_gene: TRBD2
abundance: -
CDR3nt: TGTGCCTGGAGCGGGGGGAGCGGGAGGCCCGCTTCCTACAATGAGCAGTTCTTC
CDR3aa: CAWSGGSGRPASYNEQFF

j_gene: TRBJ2-7
v_gene: TRBV24-1
d_gene: TRBD1
abundance: -
CDR3nt: TGTGCCACCAGTGACCGAACGACAGGGGTAAGGAACGAGCAGTACTTC
CDR3aa: CATSDRTTGVRNEQYF

j_gene: TRBJ1-2
v_gene: TRBV9
d_gene: -
abundance: few
CDR3nt: TGTGCCAGCAGCGTAGGCCGAGACTATGGCTACACCTTC
CDR3aa: CASSVGRDYGYTF

j_gene: TRBJ1-4
v_gene: TRBV20-1
d_gene: -
abundance: few
CDR3nt: TGCAGTGCTAGTGTTCCGCGACAGTCTAATGAAAAACTGTTTTTT
CDR3aa: CSASVPRQSNEKLFF

j_gene: TRBJ2-7
v_gene: TRBV2
d_gene: TRBD2
abundance: many
CDR3nt: TGTGCCAGCAGTGCTACTAGCGGGAGTCGAGACGAGCAGTACTTC
CDR3aa: CASSATSGSRDEQYF

j_gene: TRBJ1-2
v_gene: TRBV20-1
d_gene: TRBD1
abundance: many
CDR3nt: TGCAGTGCTAAGGCCGAGATGGGGACAGAGGCTTATGGCTACACCTTC
CDR3aa: CSAKAEMGTEAYGYTF

j_gene: TRBJ2-7
v_gene: TRBV6-1
d_gene: TRBD1
abundance: many
CDR3nt: TGTGCCAGCACGCAACCGAGACAGGGGGCGGGAGAGCAGTACTTC
CDR3aa: CASTQPRQGAGEQYF

j_gene: TRBJ1-4
v_gene: TRBV6-1
d_gene: -
abundance: few
CDR3nt: TGTGCCAGCAGGAACAACGACGGGACGAGAAATGAAAAACTGTTTTTT
CDR3aa: CASRNNDGTRNEKLFF

j_gene: TRBJ2-1
v_gene: TRBV20-1
d_gene: TRBD2
abundance: -
CDR3nt: TGCAGTGCTACCCCCCTTCCAGCGGGACCCAGGACTTACAATGAGCAGTTCTTC
CDR3aa: CSATPLPAGPRTYNEQFF

j_gene: TRBJ2-1
v_gene: TRBV28
d_gene: TRBD2
abundance: few
CDR3nt: TGTGCCAGCACCTACCCGGGACTAGCGGGAAATGAGCAGTTCTTC
CDR3aa: CASTYPGLAGNEQFF

j_gene: TRBJ2-5
v_gene: TRBV5-6
d_gene: TRBD2
abundance: -
CDR3nt: TGTGCCAGCAGCTTGAGGGTAGTAGCGGGAGGCTTAGAGACCCAGTACTTC
CDR3aa: CASSLRVVAGGLETQYF

j_gene: TRBJ2-3
v_gene: TRBV28
d_gene: TRBD1
abundance: few
CDR3nt: TGTGCCACAGGGGGGACAGGGGGCAGCATACGCACAGATACGCAGTATTTT
CDR3aa: CATGGTGGSIRTDTQYF

j_gene: TRBJ2-3
v_gene: TRBV6-2/TRBV6-3
d_gene: -
abundance: few
CDR3nt: TGTGCCAGCAGTATCCACCCTTACAGTGGCGCAGATACGCAGTATTTT
CDR3aa: CASSIHPYSGADTQYF

j_gene: TRBJ2-5
v_gene: TRBV2
d_gene: TRBD2
abundance: few
CDR3nt: TGTGCCAGCAGTGGATTACCCGGGGGGGAGACCCAGTACTTC
CDR3aa: CASSGLPGGETQYF

j_gene: TRBJ1-2
v_gene: TRBV20-1
d_gene: TRBD1
abundance: -
CDR3nt: TGCAGTGCTAGTATGCCGGGACAGGTCTATGGCTACACCTTC
CDR3aa: CSASMPGQVYGYTF

j_gene: TRBJ1-5
v_gene: TRBV20-1
d_gene: -
abundance: few
CDR3nt: TGCAGTGCTACTGGACAGCCCGGAGGCGAAGCCCAGCATTTT
CDR3aa: CSATGQPGGEAQHF

j_gene: TRBJ1-5
v_gene: TRBV20-1
d_gene: -
abundance: many
CDR3nt: TGCAGTGCTAGAGGACAGGGCAATCAGCCCCAGCATTTT
CDR3aa: CSARGQGNQPQHF

j_gene: TRBJ1-2
v_gene: TRBV20-1
d_gene: -
abundance: -
CDR3nt: TGCAGTTCTACGGCGGGGTATGGCTACACCTTC
CDR3aa: CSSTAGYGYTF

j_gene: TRBJ1-2
v_gene: TRBV10-3
d_gene: -
abundance: -
CDR3nt: TGTGCCATCAGTGACCCGGGGGGCTATGGCTACACCTTC
CDR3aa: CAISDPGGYGYTF

j_gene: TRBJ2-7
v_gene: TRBV11-2
d_gene: TRBD1
abundance: many
CDR3nt: TGTGCCAGCAGCTCACCGGGACAGAGCTCCTACGAGCAGTACTTC
CDR3aa: CASSSPGQSSYEQYF

j_gene: TRBJ2-7
v_gene: TRBV3-1
d_gene: -
abundance: -
CDR3nt: TGTGCCAGCAGCCAGTTGTTTTTGAGGGACACATCCTACGAGCAGTACTTC
CDR3aa: CASSQLFLRDTSYEQYF

j_gene: TRBJ2-1
v_gene: TRBV7-9
d_gene: TRBD2
abundance: few
CDR3nt: TGTGCCAGCACATCTCCAGCTAGCGGCACCCCAGGGGAGCAGTTCTTC
CDR3aa: CASTSPASGTPGEQFF

j_gene: TRBJ2-3
v_gene: TRBV9
d_gene: -
abundance: -
CDR3nt: TGTGCCGGCTCAACGTACCTCACAGATACGCAGTATTTT
CDR3aa: CAGSTYLTDTQYF

j_gene: TRBJ1-2
v_gene: TRBV12-3/TRBV12-4
d_gene: -
abundance: many
CDR3nt: TGTGCCAGCAGTTTGCCAGGGCTTTATGGCTACACCTTC
CDR3aa: CASSLPGLYGYTF

j_gene: TRBJ2-7
v_gene: TRBV7-2
d_gene: TRBD1
abundance: many
CDR3nt: TGTGCCAGCAGCTTAGAGGCTTACAGGGGGTCCTACGAGCAGTACTTC
CDR3aa: CASSLEAYRGSYEQYF